Listed below are T cell receptor beta chains from one sample, sequenced in a study of T cells after yellow fever vaccination. One entry per CDR3 protein results from TCRdb running MiXCR on the 5' RACE reads. The data show about 550,000 distinct CDR3 sequences, with over 15% seen just once and over 11% held by the top ten. Specimen: PBMCs, collected 15 days after the yellow fever booster vaccination. The receptors originated from a man aged 25 to 45 who received the YFV17D yellow fever vaccine. CDR3s include the opening cysteine and the closing phenylalanine or tryptophan. Not all rows give a size; the values are once, few, many and, for expanded clones, a class.

cdr3_aa: CASSLGAAGVDQFF; j_call: TRBJ2-1; clone_size: NA; v_call: TRBV5-1
cdr3_aa: CASSPPLSSYNEQFF; j_call: TRBJ2-1; clone_size: few; v_call: TRBV9
cdr3_aa: CASSLTQGGEQYF; j_call: TRBJ2-7; clone_size: NA; v_call: TRBV7-3
cdr3_aa: CSVGRLGTEAFF; j_call: TRBJ1-1; clone_size: few; v_call: TRBV29-1
cdr3_aa: CASRQTQTLAGVDTQYF; j_call: TRBJ2-3; clone_size: NA; v_call: TRBV6-2/TRBV6-3
cdr3_aa: CATSIQTQETQYF; j_call: TRBJ2-5; clone_size: few; v_call: TRBV15
cdr3_aa: CASSYSPLLRGEQYF; j_call: TRBJ2-7; clone_size: NA; v_call: TRBV6-2/TRBV6-3
cdr3_aa: CSATGTGHGHEQFF; j_call: TRBJ2-1; clone_size: few; v_call: TRBV20-1
cdr3_aa: CASSLGREQDTQYF; j_call: TRBJ2-3; clone_size: few; v_call: TRBV21-1
cdr3_aa: CASSFTGQGAGDTQYF; j_call: TRBJ2-3; clone_size: once; v_call: TRBV5-1
cdr3_aa: CASSVGPNREQYF; j_call: TRBJ2-7; clone_size: NA; v_call: TRBV9
cdr3_aa: CASIVGSLGTEAFF; j_call: TRBJ1-1; clone_size: few; v_call: TRBV28
cdr3_aa: CASSGGLAGVLETQYF; j_call: TRBJ2-5; clone_size: NA; v_call: TRBV5-1
cdr3_aa: CASSLLAGNSYEQYF; j_call: TRBJ2-7; clone_size: NA; v_call: TRBV7-2
cdr3_aa: CATSRSDRGKLFF; j_call: TRBJ1-4; clone_size: few; v_call: TRBV15
cdr3_aa: CASSFGQKMGQPQHF; j_call: TRBJ1-5; clone_size: few; v_call: TRBV12-3/TRBV12-4
cdr3_aa: CSAPTSDSTDTQYF; j_call: TRBJ2-3; clone_size: NA; v_call: TRBV20-1
cdr3_aa: CASSPDRGDTQYF; j_call: TRBJ2-3; clone_size: few; v_call: TRBV18
cdr3_aa: CASSSVAGGEQFF; j_call: TRBJ2-1; clone_size: few; v_call: TRBV7-8